Listed below are T cell receptor beta chains from one sample, sequenced in a study of T cell responses to AZD1222 COVID-19 vaccine. Produced via immunoSEQ multiplex PCR; TCRdb's table is partial and in-frame only. This sample carries some 89,000 clones, around nine tenths of them seen once, and the ten largest clones take around 4.5%. The material was peripheral blood, obtained on day 0 of MenACWY control vaccination. These receptors originate from an adult in good health. Each CDR3 is given with its conserved first and last residue. Each record gives: clone size, J gene, V gene, D gene, CDR3 DNA, CDR3 protein. D genes are given only for firm matches. Only some rows state a clone size, as once, few, many or a class for expanded clones.

NA TRBJ1-2 TRBV28 NA TGTGCCAGCAGTTCCCCCCGGACGGGACGCTATGGCTACACCTTC CASSSPRTGRYGYTF
NA TRBJ1-1 TRBV12-3/TRBV12-4 TRBD1 TGTGCCAGCAGCACAACAGGGGACACTGAAGCTTTCTTT CASSTTGDTEAFF
NA TRBJ1-2 TRBV4-3 NA TGCGCCAGCAGCCAAACAGGGTGGGGCTATGGCTACACCTTC CASSQTGWGYGYTF
NA TRBJ1-6 TRBV28 NA TGTGCCAGCAGTTTGAATATCGTCAGTAATTCACCCCTCCACTTT CASSLNIVSNSPLHF
NA TRBJ2-1 TRBV19 NA TGTGCCAGTAGTATAGATGCAACCCCTAAGGCTAACAATGAGCAGTTCTTC CASSIDATPKANNEQFF
NA TRBJ2-1 TRBV7-3 TRBD2 TGTGCCAGCAGTCCGACTAGCGGGAGTAATGAGCAGTTCTTC CASSPTSGSNEQFF
NA TRBJ2-1 TRBV4-1 NA TGCGCCAGCAGCCTAAGTCGAGGGTACAATGAGCAGTTCTTC CASSLSRGYNEQFF
NA TRBJ2-5 TRBV6-2/TRBV6-3 TRBD2 TGTGCCAGCAGCCCCGGGACTAGCGGGCCCCAAGAGACCCAGTACTTC CASSPGTSGPQETQYF
NA TRBJ1-6 TRBV5-1 NA TGCGCCAGCAGCTTGGCGGACAGCACTCTAAATAATTCACCCCTCCACTTT CASSLADSTLNNSPLHF
NA TRBJ2-6 TRBV27 NA TGTGCCAGCAGTTTAAAGAGCTCTGGGGCCAACGTCCTGACTTTC CASSLKSSGANVLTF
once TRBJ2-7 TRBV6-5 NA TGTGCCAGCAGCCCGACTGCTACCACCTACGAGCAGTACTTC CASSPTATTYEQYF
NA TRBJ2-5 TRBV9 TRBD1 TGTGCCAGCAGCGACCGGGACAGGGCAGAGACCCAGTACTTC CASSDRDRAETQYF
once TRBJ2-7 TRBV6-2/TRBV6-3 NA TGTGCCAGCAGTCCGACAGAGGTCCTCTCCTACGAGCAGTACTTC CASSPTEVLSYEQYF
NA TRBJ2-7 TRBV28 NA TGTGCCAGCAGTTTGAGGTCCCTGGGCGAGCAGTACTTC CASSLRSLGEQYF
once TRBJ2-2 TRBV28 TRBD2 TGTGCCAGCAGTCCCCCGGGGCGGGGGAAGAGGGAGCTGTTTTTT CASSPPGRGKRELFF
once TRBJ1-2 TRBV3-1/TRBV3-2 NA TGTGCCAGCAGCCTGGGAAGGGTAGATGGCTACACCTTC CASSLGRVDGYTF
NA TRBJ1-3 TRBV4-1 TRBD1 TGCGCCAGCAGCAGACCGGGACAGGGCCCCTCTGGAAACACCATATATTTT CASSRPGQGPSGNTIYF
NA TRBJ2-1 TRBV14 TRBD1 TGTGCCAGCAGCCAACGGACAGGGGGCTACAATGAGCAGTTCTTC CASSQRTGGYNEQFF
few TRBJ1-1 TRBV7-9 NA TGTGCCAGCAGCCCTCAGGGACACAGGAACACTGAAGCTTTCTTT CASSPQGHRNTEAFF
NA TRBJ1-5 TRBV19 TRBD1 TGTGCCAGTAGTATTCGGACAGGGGAAAAGCAGCCCCAGCATTTT CASSIRTGEKQPQHF
NA TRBJ1-1 TRBV7-9 NA TGTGCCAGCAGCTTAGGAGCGGAAGACACTGAAGCTTTCTTT CASSLGAEDTEAFF
NA TRBJ1-1 TRBV18 NA TGTGCCAGCTCACCAGCGGGTTTAGGTGAAGCTTTCTTT CASSPAGLGEAFF
NA TRBJ1-1 TRBV2 NA TGTGCCAGCAGTGAATGGGGAGGGGCCGGTACTGAAGCTTTCTTT CASSEWGGAGTEAFF
once TRBJ1-2 TRBV10-3 TRBD1 TGTGCCATCAGTTCCGGGACAGCCCTTGGCTACACCTTC CAISSGTALGYTF
once TRBJ1-1 TRBV6-2/TRBV6-3 NA TGTGCCAGCAGTAACTCGAAGAACACTGAAGCTTTCTTT CASSNSKNTEAFF
NA TRBJ1-5 TRBV6-5 NA TGTGCCAGCTTCTCTTGGACATCTAGACAGCCCCAGCATTTT CASFSWTSRQPQHF
NA TRBJ2-7 TRBV18 NA TGTGCCAGCTCAGAACTTGGCGGCAGCAGCTACGAGCAGTACTTC CASSELGGSSYEQYF
NA TRBJ2-1 TRBV15 TRBD2 TGTGCCACCAGCAGAGATCGAATGACTAGCGCTGCCTACAATGAGCAGTTCTTC CATSRDRMTSAAYNEQFF
NA TRBJ2-5 TRBV28 NA TGTGCCAGCAGTTCCTTGACGGGCGGAGAGACCCAGTACTTC CASSSLTGGETQYF
NA TRBJ2-7 TRBV7-2 TRBD2 TGTGCCAGCAGACCCCGACTAGCGGCCTCCGCAGGGGACGAGCAGTACTTC CASRPRLAASAGDEQYF
NA TRBJ2-7 TRBV5-4 TRBD1 TGTGCCAGCAGATCAAGGGACAGAAACTACGAGCAGTACTTC CASRSRDRNYEQYF
NA TRBJ2-1 TRBV5-6 TRBD2 TGTGCCAGCAGCCTTCTCGGGACTAGCGGGTCTTACAATGAGCAGTTCTTC CASSLLGTSGSYNEQFF
NA TRBJ2-7 TRBV6-2/TRBV6-3 TRBD1 TGTGCCAGCAGTTACCGTACTGGGACAGGGAGCTACGAGCAGTACTTC CASSYRTGTGSYEQYF
NA TRBJ2-5 TRBV6-5 NA TGTGCCAGCAGCCCCTCTAGCGTTCTTGGGGAGACCCAGTACTTC CASSPSSVLGETQYF
NA TRBJ2-2 TRBV28 NA TGTGCCAGCAGTTCTCAGGGGTCCTCTCACACCGGGGAGCTGTTTTTT CASSSQGSSHTGELFF
few TRBJ1-4 TRBV9 NA TGTGCAAGCGGACGAGATTCAACTAATGAAAAACTGTTTTTT CASGRDSTNEKLFF
NA TRBJ2-5 TRBV9 NA TGTGCCAGCAGCGTAACCCTCAGGGGATTGGAGACCCAGTACTTC CASSVTLRGLETQYF
NA TRBJ2-7 TRBV28 TRBD1 TGTGCCAGCAGTTCGGGACAGGGCTACGAGCAGTACTTC CASSSGQGYEQYF
NA TRBJ1-1 TRBV9 NA TGTGCCAGCAGCGGGAAAAGGGGGAAGAACACTGAAGCTTTCTTT CASSGKRGKNTEAFF
once TRBJ1-2 TRBV4-3 NA TGCGCCAGCAGCCAAGCGTTGGAGGAAAACTATGGCTACACCTTC CASSQALEENYGYTF
NA TRBJ2-7 TRBV7-2 NA TGTGCCAGCAGCCCCGATAAGGCTTTGGCCTACGAGCAGTACTTC CASSPDKALAYEQYF
NA TRBJ2-1 TRBV6-2/TRBV6-3 NA TGTGCCAGCAGTTACAGTCCGAGCTCCTACAATGAGCAGTTCTTC CASSYSPSSYNEQFF
NA TRBJ2-3 TRBV7-2 TRBD2 TGTGCCAGCAGCCAGGGACTAGTGGGAGATACGCAGTATTTT CASSQGLVGDTQYF
NA TRBJ1-5 TRBV19 NA TGTGCCAGTAGCCTGGCTCGGTCGCACAATCAGCCCCAGCATTTT CASSLARSHNQPQHF
NA TRBJ1-4 TRBV28 TRBD1 TGTGCCAGCATCCCCCCGGGACAGAAGAATGAAAAACTGTTTTTT CASIPPGQKNEKLFF
NA TRBJ2-7 TRBV4-3 TRBD1 TGCGCCAGCAGCCAAGGACAGGGGAGCTCCTACGAGCAGTACTTC CASSQGQGSSYEQYF
NA TRBJ2-3 TRBV19 NA TGTGCCAGTAGTAGCCCCACTAGCCTCCACCCGGGCGAGCAGTATTTT CASSSPTSLHPGEQYF
NA TRBJ2-3 TRBV7-2 NA TGTGCCAGCAGGAACCCTAGCCGGCCCGATACGCAGTATTTT CASRNPSRPDTQYF
NA TRBJ2-1 TRBV27 NA TGTGCCAGCAGTTTAATAGGCAATGAGCAGTTCTTC CASSLIGNEQFF
once TRBJ1-6 TRBV4-3 TRBD1 TGCGCCAGCAGCCAAGACACGGGACAGAATAATTCACCCCTCCACTTT CASSQDTGQNNSPLHF
few TRBJ2-2 TRBV7-8 NA TGTGCCAGCAGCTTAGGAGGGAGTTTAGCCGGGGAGCTGTTTTTT CASSLGGSLAGELFF
NA TRBJ1-1 TRBV5-1 NA TGCGCCAGCGGAGGCGGCACTGAAGCTTTCTTT CASGGGTEAFF